This T cell receptor (beta chain) was profiled in a study of response to subunit inactivated influenza vaccine. Regarding the study as a whole: Authors suggested that a seasonal influenza vaccination recruits few new T cells each time.

In this sample, this clonotype turned up many times. Antigen specificity is unknown. Germline-derived CDR1 and CDR2 are DFQATT and SNEGSKA (reference sequence). The CDR3 extends over 15 amino acids. Trimming removed 1 base at V and 3 bases at J, with 13 bases between. In TCRdb, the RT-PCR reads were re-called with MiXCR into one record per CDR3 protein. The table lists about 500,000 distinct CDR3 sequences, 7.2% of them singletons. This receptor was identified in a man aged 50 to 75 who received an inactivated influenza vaccine. Sample: PBMCs from blood, taken roughly 24 months after vaccination. This chain joins TRBV20-1 and TRBJ2-4; no firm D call. CDR3 in DNA: TGCAGTGCTAGAGTTTTCGCCAGACTCAAAAACATTCAGTACTTC. Protein sequence: CSARVFARLKNIQYF.